Below, 25 T cell receptor beta chains from the same sample are listed, as sequenced in a study of blood T cell repertoires in COVID-19. Only in-frame clones appear in the TCRdb table, and some are missing; sequencing was by immunoSEQ multiplex PCR. The sample has over 150,000 clones; approximately 80% are singletons. The material sequenced was peripheral blood. The receptors shown here come from a woman older than 75 with acute or convalescent COVID-19.

This chain uses TRBV5-1 with TRBJ2-3; 12 nucleotides line up with TRBD2. Germline V gene sequence: CDR1 SGHRS, CDR2 YFSETQ. This CDR3 has 16 amino acids. The V segment lost 2 bases and the J segment 6 bases; nucleotides outside the gene matches: 7. The CDR3 nucleotides read TGCGCCAGCAGCTTAGGGACTAGCGGGTTCACGGATACGCAGTATTTT. As protein: CASSLGTSGFTDTQYF.

This clone was counted between two and nine times. V and J are TRBV5-1 and TRBJ2-1; D might be TRBD1 (5 bases). This CDR3 region has 15 residues. The V gene's germline CDR1 is SGHRS and CDR2 YFSETQ. Trimming shortened V by 0 bases and J by 0 bases, and 7 bases separated the two germline ends. The CDR3 nucleotides are TGCGCCAGCAGCTTGGAGGGGTTCTCCTACAATGAGCAGTTCTTC. This gives the protein CASSLEGFSYNEQFF.

This chain uses TRBV3-1 (or the pseudogene TRBV3-2) with TRBJ2-2; possible D gene TRBD1, 6 bases. This CDR3 has 14 residues. V dropped 1 base and J dropped 8 bases, with 11 bases sitting between them. Germline lookup yields CDR1 LGHDT and CDR2 YNNKEL (reference sequence). CDR3: CASSQGLGAGELFF. In DNA form, the CDR3 reads TGTGCCAGCAGCCAAGGTTTGGGGGCGGGGGAGCTGTTTTTT.

The DNA for the CDR3 is TGTGCCAGTAGTACCCATGGATGGACATCCGGCTACACCTTC. The encoded protein is CASSTHGWTSGYTF. The rearrangement links TRBV19 to TRBJ1-2; D possibly corresponds to TRBD1 (5 bases). CDR1 LNHDA and CDR2 SQIVND come from the germline V gene (reference sequence). The CDR3 length is 14 residues. V lost 4 bases, J lost 8 bases, and 17 bases lay in between. The whole variable domain, filled in from reference TRBV19 and TRBJ1-2, reads DGGITQSPKYLFRKEGQNVTLSCEQNLNHDAMYWYRQDPGQGLRLIYYSQIVNDFQKGDIAEGYSVSREKKESFPLTVTSAQKNPTAFYLCASSTHGWTSGYTFGSGTRLTVV.

This chain connects TRBV20-1 to TRBJ2-7; 9 positions agree with TRBD2. Germline V CDR1 and CDR2: DFQATT, SNEGSKA (reference sequence). V lost 3 bases to trimming and J lost 0 bases; unmatched junction nucleotides: 0. The CDR3 loop spans 13 amino acids. CDR3 protein: CSASSGSSYEQYF. The CDR3 nucleotides read TGCAGTGCTAGTAGCGGGAGCTCCTACGAGCAGTACTTC.

A remark on this clone: Other DNA variants within this sample encode the same CDR3. The V call is TRBV5-1, the J call TRBJ1-3, with D unresolved. Germline values: CDR1 SGHRS, CDR2 YFSETQ. V lost 1 base and J 4 bases, leaving 6 bases between the germline ends. This CDR3 has 13 residues. This CDR3 reads CASSLNPGNTIYF. The CDR3 DNA follows: TGCGCCAGCAGCTTGAATCCAGGAAACACCATATATTTT.

This clone has a single count. The genes are TRBV6-2 or TRBV6-3 and TRBJ1-1; 9 bases line up with TRBD1. The germline V gene has CDR1 MNHEY and CDR2 SVGEGT. This CDR3 has 13 amino acids. Losses at the gene ends were 5 bases for V and 11 bases for J; bases not matched to a gene: 9. The CDR3: CASSKGQGSEAFF. The CDR3, as DNA: TGTGCCAGCAGTAAGGGACAGGGATCGGAGGCTTTCTTT.

This rearrangement joins TRBV7-8 to TRBJ2-3, with TRBD2 matching over 10 bases. The CDR3 covers 16 residues. J was trimmed by 6 bases and V by 5 bases; bases with no gene match: 11. Germline V gene data show CDR1 as SGHVS and CDR2 as FQNEAQ. The CDR3, as DNA: TGTGCCAGCAGCCAGGGGGCTAGCGGGAGCCGTGATACGCAGTATTTT. This gives the protein CASSQGASGSRDTQYF.

This clone was detected only a few times. The chain joins TRBV11-3 to TRBJ2-1; maybe TRBD2 (5 bases). The CDR3 loop spans 15 amino acids. Germline CDR1 SGHNT, CDR2 YENEEA. V was shortened by 5 bases and J by 1 base, with 12 bases between the two germline ends. This CDR3 is CASSPSGFSYNEQFF. The CDR3 DNA reads as TGTGCCAGCAGCCCGAGCGGATTTTCCTACAATGAGCAGTTCTTC.

V usage is TRBV6-2 or TRBV6-3 and J usage is TRBJ2-2; possibly TRBD1 for D (6 bases). With 3 bases removed from V and 7 bases from J, the gap between germline ends came to 18 bases. CDR3 length: 16 amino acids. From germline, CDR1 is MNHEY and CDR2 SVGEGT. The CDR3 here is CASSYSTPQGNGELFF. The CDR3 DNA reads as TGTGCCAGCAGTTATTCGACGCCACAGGGTAACGGGGAGCTGTTTTTT.

This clone was recorded at least ten times. V and J are TRBV18 and TRBJ1-1, with unresolved D. CDR3 length equals 14 residues. With 4 bases removed from V and 2 bases from J, the gap between germline ends came to 11 bases. Germline V lookup: CDR1 KGHSH, CDR2 LQKENI. The CDR3 bases are TGTGCCAGCTCACTAGAGACACGCAACACTGAAGCTTTCTTT. Translating gives CASSLETRNTEAFF.

The chain joins TRBV19 to TRBJ2-2; TRBD1 is a possible D gene (6 bases). The CDR3 is made up of 14 amino acids. The germline V gene has CDR1 LNHDA and CDR2 SQIVND (reference sequence). The V gene lost 10 bases and the J gene lost 2 bases, with 14 bases spanning the gap. The chain's CDR3 is CATTTDSNTGELFF. DNA for the CDR3: TGTGCCACCACGACGGACAGTAACACCGGGGAGCTGTTTTTT.

The CDR3 is CASSIREGGEQYF. The CDR3 nucleotides are TGTGCCAGCAGTATCCGGGAGGGAGGTGAGCAGTACTTC. The chain couples TRBV6-4 to TRBJ2-7; TRBD2 matches at 8 bases. V dropped 5 bases and J dropped 7; count of bases not matched to a gene: 7. This CDR3 comprises 13 residues. Germline values: CDR1 MRHNA, CDR2 SNTAGT.

V and J are TRBV2 and TRBJ1-2, with D maybe TRBD1 (6 bases). The CDR3 has 17 amino acids. CDR1 is SNHLY, CDR2 FYNNEI, per germline. The V end was cut by 10 bases, the J end by 5 bases, with 29 bases between. This CDR3 reads CATLPSGRGSVSYGYTF. CDR3 bases: TGTGCCACCTTACCTAGCGGCAGGGGAAGTGTGTCTTATGGCTACACCTTC. Using reference TRBV2 and TRBJ1-2 for the parts outside the CDR3, the full variable domain is EPEVTQTPSHQVTQMGQEVILRCVPISNHLYFYWYRQILGQKVEFLVSFYNNEISEKSEIFDDQFSVERPDGSNFTLKIRSTKLEDSAMYFCATLPSGRGSVSYGYTFGSGTRLTVV.

This chain links TRBV5-1 with TRBJ1-2; 11 positions agree with TRBD1. J lost 6 bases, V lost 3 bases, and 4 bases had no gene match. The CDR3 has 14 residues. The germline V gene has CDR1 SGHRS and CDR2 YFSETQ. The CDR3 protein is CASSSGQGADGYTF. The CDR3 region has the DNA TGCGCCAGCAGCTCTGGACAGGGGGCGGATGGCTACACCTTC. Full variable domain (outside the CDR3, taken from reference TRBV5-1 and TRBJ1-2): KAGVTQTPRYLIKTRGQQVTLSCSPISGHRSVSWYQQTPGQGLQFLFEYFSETQRNKGNFPGRFSGRQFSNSRSEMNVSTLELGDSALYLCASSSGQGADGYTFGSGTRLTVV.

The rearrangement joins TRBV4-3 to TRBJ2-6; perhaps TRBD2 as D (7 bases). Germline V lookup: CDR1 LGHNA, CDR2 YSLEER. The CDR3 is 17 amino acids. Trimming took off 1 base at V and 4 bases at J, with 14 bases between the two ends. This chain's CDR3 is CASSQGRGGWGANVLTF. In nucleotides, the CDR3 is TGCGCCAGCAGCCAAGGGCGCGGGGGCTGGGGGGCCAACGTCCTGACTTTC.

The chain recombines TRBV5-4 with TRBJ2-1; 10 bases match TRBD2. The germline gives CDR1 SGHNT, CDR2 YYREEE (reference sequence). The CDR3 consists of 16 residues. V shed 0 bases, J shed 5 bases, and the junction held 5 bases outside the gene matches. The CDR3: CASSLGVAGGNNEQFF. The CDR3, as DNA: TGTGCCAGCAGCTTGGGGGTAGCGGGAGGAAACAATGAGCAGTTCTTC.

In its sample, this clone was seen a few times. This chain joins TRBV6-1 and TRBJ2-3; 7 nucleotides match TRBD2. The germline gives CDR1 MNHNS, CDR2 SASEGT. The trim removed 1 base at V and 3 bases at J, leaving 16 bases unmatched. The length of the CDR3 is 19 residues. The CDR3 region is CASSEVGDGRAGLTDTQYF. CDR3 coding DNA: TGTGCCAGCAGTGAAGTTGGGGACGGACGAGCGGGACTGACAGATACGCAGTATTTT.

This chain connects TRBV29-1 to TRBJ1-2; 7 positions match TRBD1. Germline assignment: CDR1 SQVTM and CDR2 ANQGSEA. The CDR3 runs 14 residues. After removal of 7 bases from V and 5 bases from J, the junction contained 13 bases not matched to a gene. In nucleotides, the CDR3 is TGCAGCGCCCTACTTACAGGGGTGGGTTATGGCTACACCTTC. This gives the protein CSALLTGVGYGYTF.

This clone is medium-sized in the sample. V is TRBV18 and J is TRBJ2-2; a weak D match, TRBD2 (5 bases). The V end was cut by 4 bases, the J end by 9 bases, with 15 bases between. The CDR3 runs to 14 residues. Germline V lookup: CDR1 KGHSH, CDR2 LQKENI. This chain's CDR3 is CASSRSERSRELFF. The CDR3 DNA follows: TGTGCCAGCTCACGATCTGAGCGGTCGCGGGAGCTGTTTTTT. Filled out from reference TRBV18 and TRBJ2-2, the complete variable domain reads NAGVMQNPRHLVRRRGQEARLRCSPMKGHSHVYWYRQLPEEGLKFMVYLQKENIIDESGMPKERFSAEFPKEGPSILRIQQVVRGDSAAYFCASSRSERSRELFFGEGSRLTVL.

This clone was seen once. V is TRBV4-3 and J is TRBJ2-2, with TRBD1 matching 10 bases. Germline assignment: CDR1 LGHNA and CDR2 YSLEER. The length of the CDR3 is 18 residues. The V gene end was trimmed by 1 base and the J gene end by 4 bases; junction bases not matched to a gene: 9. The CDR3 DNA follows: TGCGCCAGCAGCCAAGGCAGCCCGGGACAGGGGTCCACCGGGGAGCTGTTTTTT. This encodes CASSQGSPGQGSTGELFF.

DNA for the CDR3: TGTGCCAGTAGAAGGGGTCTTGCCTATGGCTACACCTTC. Its protein is CASRRGLAYGYTF. This sequence joins TRBV19 and TRBJ1-2, with D possibly TRBD1 on 5 matching bases. The CDR3 loop spans 13 amino acids. V gave up 6 bases and J gave up 4 bases, with 12 bases separating them. Germline V gene sequence: CDR1 LNHDA, CDR2 SQIVND (reference sequence).

This clone was counted between two and nine times. J is TRBJ2-1 and V is TRBV19; possibly TRBD2 for D (6 bases). The CDR3 has 13 residues. Trimming pared 3 bases from V and 9 bases from J, leaving 12 bases between. Germline V gene lookup returns CDR1 LNHDA and CDR2 SQIVND (reference sequence). CDR3 residues: CASSIRGSGEQFF. In DNA form, the CDR3 reads TGTGCCAGTAGTATTCGGGGGTCGGGTGAGCAGTTCTTC.

This clone has more than one count but fewer than ten. The V call is TRBV10-3, the J call TRBJ2-7, with 9 bases that match TRBD1. CDR1 is ENHRY, CDR2 SYGVKD, per germline. The CDR3 covers 15 residues. Trimming cost V 3 bases and J 3 bases; bases outside gene matches: 6. CDR3: CAISDPRTGDYEQYF. The CDR3 coding sequence is TGTGCCATCAGTGACCCGAGGACAGGGGACTACGAGCAGTACTTC.

This clone occurred a few times. This sequence joins TRBV29-1 and TRBJ2-3; no definite D call. V lost 5 bases to trimming and J lost 0 bases, with 6 bases between them. Germline lookup yields CDR1 SQVTM and CDR2 ANQGSEA. The CDR3 sequence is 12 residues long. The CDR3 protein is CSVTQSTDTQYF. The CDR3 nucleotides are TGCAGCGTTACACAAAGCACAGATACGCAGTATTTT.